The 9 T cell receptor beta chains below come from one sample, sequenced in a study of cytomegalovirus exposure and HLA in healthy donors. PCR amplification relied on 60 Vbeta primers (plus 13 Jbeta primers). Method: immunoSEQ multiplex PCR; TCRdb's copy keeps in-frame clones and lacks some. The table has 150,000 to 180,000 clones, approximately 80% seen once. Input material: PBMCs. The receptor source for this set is a man aged 25 to 40 in good health and CMV-seropositive.

J is TRBJ1-6 and V is TRBV6-4; 9 bases align to TRBD1. Germline lookup yields CDR1 MRHNA and CDR2 SNTAGT. Losses at the gene ends were 6 bases for V and 8 bases for J; bases not matched to a gene: 2. This CDR3 is built from 13 residues. The CDR3 DNA sequence: TGTGCCAGCAGGAGACAGGGGGATTCACCCCTCCACTTT. Protein product: CASRRQGDSPLHF.

The V and J genes are TRBV15 and TRBJ1-4; TRBD1 might be the D (6 bases). From germline, CDR1 is LNHNV and CDR2 YYDKDF (reference sequence). The CDR3 covers 18 residues. V shed 0 bases and J shed 5 bases, with 19 bases lying between them. The DNA of the CDR3 is TGTGCCACCAGCAGAGATCTAATTAGGGGGACACACAATGAAAAACTGTTTTTT. Its protein product is CATSRDLIRGTHNEKLFF.

CDR3 in amino acids: CASAEVAVSYEQYF. CDR3 in DNA: TGTGCCAGCGCCGAGGTAGCGGTTTCCTACGAGCAGTACTTC. V is TRBV28 and J is TRBJ2-7; possibly TRBD2 for D (6 bases). This CDR3 spans 14 amino acids. Per germline, CDR1 MDHEN and CDR2 SYDVKM. V lost 8 bases and J lost 1, with 15 bases in between.

This sequence joins TRBV6-1 and TRBJ2-5; D possibly corresponds to TRBD2 (6 bases). The germline V gene encodes CDR1 MNHNS and CDR2 SASEGT. Trimming removed 3 bases from V and 1 base from J, with 12 bases in between. The CDR3 runs 15 residues. Here the CDR3 DNA reads TGTGCCAGCAGTGACGGAGGGACGGTCCAAGAGACCCAGTACTTC. This codes for CASSDGGTVQETQYF.

The J gene is TRBJ1-1, the V gene TRBV10-3; no reliable D call. The CDR3 is made up of 12 amino acids. CDR1 is ENHRY, CDR2 SYGVKD, per germline. Between the trimmed V and J ends, which lost 4 bases and 11 bases, there was a span of 14 bases. CDR3 bases: TGTGCCATCAGTGGAGTGCCTACTCGGGCTTTCTTT. This translates into CAISGVPTRAFF.

The chain has TRBV6-1 and TRBJ2-7; TRBD2 matches at 7 bases. V was pared by 4 bases and J by 6 bases, with 18 bases of the junction left unmatched. Per germline, CDR1 MNHNS and CDR2 SASEGT. The CDR3 spans 17 residues. CDR3 residues: CASSGLGAGASIGEQYF. The CDR3 DNA follows: TGTGCCAGCAGTGGGTTGGGCGCGGGAGCCTCCATCGGCGAGCAGTACTTC.

The chain links TRBV7-9 to TRBJ1-2; D is uncertain. This CDR3 is built from 13 residues. Trimming took off 1 base at V and 4 bases at J, with 7 bases between the two ends. CDR1 SEHNR and CDR2 FQNEAQ come from the germline V gene (reference sequence). In DNA form, the CDR3 reads TGTGCCAGCAGCTTAGGTAGTCTCTATGGCTACACCTTC. This translates into CASSLGSLYGYTF.

The chain couples TRBV12-5 to TRBJ2-1; 9 bases match TRBD2. Germline CDR1 and CDR2: LGHNT and FRNRAP. The junction had 1 base not matched to a gene; V was cut back by 2 bases and J by 2 bases. This CDR3 is 15 amino acids long. In DNA, the CDR3 is TGTGCTAGTGGTTTGTTAGCGGGAGCCTACAATGAGCAGTTCTTC. It is translated as CASGLLAGAYNEQFF.

The chain employs TRBV10-3 and TRBJ1-4; 7 bases map to TRBD1. The CDR3 sequence is 13 residues long. Germline values: CDR1 ENHRY, CDR2 SYGVKD. V lost 10 bases to trimming and J lost 2 bases; unmatched junction nucleotides: 4. CDR3 sequence: CATQTGTNEKLFF. Here the CDR3 DNA reads TGTGCCACCCAGACAGGGACTAATGAAAAACTGTTTTTT.